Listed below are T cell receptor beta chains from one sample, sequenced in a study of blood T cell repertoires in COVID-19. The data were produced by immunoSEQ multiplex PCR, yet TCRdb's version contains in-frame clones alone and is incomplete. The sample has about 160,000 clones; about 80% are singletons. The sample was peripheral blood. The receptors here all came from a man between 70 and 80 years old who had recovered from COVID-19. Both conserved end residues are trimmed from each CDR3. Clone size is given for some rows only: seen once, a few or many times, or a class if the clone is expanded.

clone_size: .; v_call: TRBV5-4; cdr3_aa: ASSLAGRVSYNEQF
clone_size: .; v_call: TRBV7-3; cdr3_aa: ASSLSPGLAGGMGNEQF
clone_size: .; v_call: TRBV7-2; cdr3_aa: ASSLRGNYGYT
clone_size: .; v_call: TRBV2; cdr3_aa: ASSSGLADNEQF
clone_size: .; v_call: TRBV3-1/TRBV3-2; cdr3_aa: ASSHQIGTGDLYEQY
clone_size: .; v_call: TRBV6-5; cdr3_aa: ASRTRRDSPLH
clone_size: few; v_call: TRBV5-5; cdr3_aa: ASSLPPTGTGMDEQY
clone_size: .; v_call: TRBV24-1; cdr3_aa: ATSDPRVNEQF
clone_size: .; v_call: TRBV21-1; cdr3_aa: ASSSHRGGIVTGELF
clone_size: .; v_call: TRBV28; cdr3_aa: ASTGGRSGANVLT
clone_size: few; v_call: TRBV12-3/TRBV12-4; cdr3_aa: ASSLVGGTQY
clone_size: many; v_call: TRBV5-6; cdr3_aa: ASSPTFQGPQH
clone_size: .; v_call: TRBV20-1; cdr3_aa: SAGQTGELF